The following is a TCR beta chain sequence with its context. Its antigen is undetermined. Repertoires were generated with immunoSEQ multiplex PCR, while TCRdb's copy carries only in-frame clones and drops some. The sample yields tens of thousands of clones, roughly four fifths seen once. The data derive from a study of early stage breast cancer tumors. Study details: About eight ER+/PR+/HER2- tumors were invasive ductal; four were invasive lobular. Study-level points and caveats: Bulk DNA sequencing of unsorted cells missed chain pairing and markers.

There are 14 residues in the CDR3. With 5 bases clipped from V and 4 bases from J, the junction kept 4 bases outside the gene matches. Germline V CDR1 and CDR2: SGHVS, FNYEAQ. This receptor was identified in a person aged 50 to 59 with breast cancer. The sequencing input was blood. This chain joins TRBV7-6 and TRBJ1-1, with TRBD1 matching 10 bases. CDR3 nucleotide sequence: TGTGCCAGCAGCCTCGGGACAGGGGCCACTGAAGCTTTCTTT. As protein: CASSLGTGATEAFF.